The rows below give T cell receptor beta chains drawn from one sample of a study of sequential checkpoint blockade in melanoma. Assay: immunoSEQ multiplex PCR; the TCRdb copy retains only in-frame clones and omits some. This table holds some 9,000 clones, around 70% found once. The input for sequencing was CD8+ T cells sorted from blood (inferred from file names), taken from a patient given nivolumab and ipilimumab in sequence. All receptors come from a human donor with melanoma. Both conserved end residues are part of each CDR3. D genes are given only for firm matches. Size is stated for part of the rows, as once, few or many counts, or as a class when the clone is expanded.

v_call: TRBV4-3; d_call: -; j_call: TRBJ2-3; clone_size: -; cdr3_aa: CASSQEGAADTQYF; cdr3_nt: TGCGCCAGCAGCCAAGAAGGGGCCGCAGATACGCAGTATTTT
v_call: TRBV18; d_call: -; j_call: TRBJ1-2; clone_size: -; cdr3_aa: CASSPNGGLNFGYTF; cdr3_nt: TGTGCCAGCTCACCAAATGGGGGCCTTAATTTTGGCTACACCTTC
v_call: TRBV7-6; d_call: TRBD1; j_call: TRBJ2-2; clone_size: once; cdr3_aa: CASSWGQGITGELFF; cdr3_nt: TGTGCCAGCAGCTGGGGACAGGGGATCACCGGGGAGCTGTTTTTT
v_call: TRBV4-1; d_call: TRBD1; j_call: TRBJ1-6; clone_size: -; cdr3_aa: CASSQTGTDNSPLHF; cdr3_nt: TGCGCCAGCAGCCAAACCGGGACAGATAATTCACCCCTCCACTTT
v_call: TRBV7-7; d_call: TRBD2; j_call: TRBJ2-3; clone_size: -; cdr3_aa: CASSLDPGRADTQYF; cdr3_nt: TGTGCTAGCAGCTTAGATCCAGGGAGGGCAGATACGCAGTATTTT
v_call: TRBV5-4; d_call: -; j_call: TRBJ1-3; clone_size: -; cdr3_aa: CASSSLQGNTIYF; cdr3_nt: TGTGCCAGCAGCAGTCTTCAGGGCAACACCATATATTTT
v_call: TRBV11-2; d_call: -; j_call: TRBJ1-1; clone_size: -; cdr3_aa: CASSQAGGVNTEAFF; cdr3_nt: TGTGCCAGCAGTCAAGCGGGGGGGGTTAACACTGAAGCTTTCTTT
v_call: TRBV4-2; d_call: -; j_call: TRBJ2-7; clone_size: -; cdr3_aa: CASSPEGGGEQYF; cdr3_nt: TGTGCCAGCAGCCCTGAGGGAGGTGGCGAGCAGTACTTC
v_call: TRBV29-1; d_call: TRBD2; j_call: TRBJ2-5; clone_size: few; cdr3_aa: CSVMTSRETQYF; cdr3_nt: TGCAGCGTGATGACTAGCCGGGAGACCCAGTACTTC
v_call: TRBV5-8; d_call: TRBD1; j_call: TRBJ1-2; clone_size: -; cdr3_aa: CASSAFGTGNYGYTF; cdr3_nt: TGTGCCAGCAGCGCGTTCGGGACAGGGAACTATGGCTACACCTTC
v_call: TRBV7-8; d_call: -; j_call: TRBJ2-3; clone_size: -; cdr3_aa: CASSYAEGPTDTQYF; cdr3_nt: TGTGCCAGCAGCTATGCGGAGGGGCCGACAGATACGCAGTATTTT
v_call: TRBV18; d_call: TRBD2; j_call: TRBJ2-7; clone_size: -; cdr3_aa: CASSPYPETSDTYEQYF; cdr3_nt: TGTGCCAGCTCACCATACCCCGAGACTAGCGATACCTACGAGCAGTACTTC
v_call: TRBV27; d_call: TRBD1; j_call: TRBJ2-1; clone_size: -; cdr3_aa: CASTGTGDNEQFF; cdr3_nt: TGTGCCAGCACCGGGACAGGGGACAATGAGCAGTTCTTC
v_call: TRBV21-1; d_call: -; j_call: TRBJ2-7; clone_size: -; cdr3_aa: CASSWGPGNEQYF; cdr3_nt: -
v_call: TRBV13; d_call: TRBD1; j_call: TRBJ1-2; clone_size: -; cdr3_aa: CASSPGTDSYGYTF; cdr3_nt: TGTGCCAGCAGCCCGGGGACAGATAGCTATGGCTACACCTTC
v_call: TRBV4-3; d_call: TRBD1; j_call: TRBJ2-3; clone_size: -; cdr3_aa: CASSQEQGADTQYF; cdr3_nt: TGCGCCAGCAGCCAGGAACAGGGGGCAGATACGCAGTATTTT
v_call: TRBV4-2; d_call: -; j_call: TRBJ1-3; clone_size: -; cdr3_aa: CASSHPDSGYSGNTIYF; cdr3_nt: TGTGCCAGCAGCCATCCTGACAGTGGTTATTCTGGAAACACCATATATTTT
v_call: TRBV29-1; d_call: -; j_call: TRBJ2-1; clone_size: -; cdr3_aa: CSVEERDNEQFF; cdr3_nt: TGCAGCGTTGAAGAACGGGATAATGAGCAGTTCTTC
v_call: TRBV28; d_call: TRBD2; j_call: TRBJ2-3; clone_size: -; cdr3_aa: CASTRTGSSSGRVADTQYF; cdr3_nt: TGTGCCAGCACACGGACAGGGAGTTCTAGCGGGAGGGTAGCAGATACGCAGTATTTT
v_call: TRBV29-1; d_call: -; j_call: TRBJ1-2; clone_size: -; cdr3_aa: CSVVTGYGYTF; cdr3_nt: TGCAGCGTTGTAACAGGCTATGGCTACACCTTC
v_call: TRBV5-1; d_call: TRBD2; j_call: TRBJ2-2; clone_size: -; cdr3_aa: CASSPGLAGGPNTGELFF; cdr3_nt: TGCGCCAGCAGCCCAGGACTAGCGGGAGGCCCGAACACCGGGGAGCTGTTTTTT
v_call: TRBV7-8; d_call: -; j_call: TRBJ2-1; clone_size: -; cdr3_aa: CASSLDGIEQFF; cdr3_nt: TGTGCCAGCAGCTTAGACGGGATTGAGCAGTTCTTC
v_call: TRBV12-5; d_call: TRBD2; j_call: TRBJ2-3; clone_size: -; cdr3_aa: CASGSGLAGATQYF; cdr3_nt: TGTGCTAGTGGTTCGGGACTAGCGGGAGCTACGCAGTATTTT
v_call: TRBV19; d_call: -; j_call: TRBJ1-1; clone_size: few; cdr3_aa: CASSPSGGGTEAFF; cdr3_nt: TGTGCCAGTAGTCCCTCTGGGGGAGGCACTGAAGCTTTCTTT
v_call: TRBV6-1; d_call: TRBD1; j_call: TRBJ1-3; clone_size: -; cdr3_aa: CASSEGTGGNTIYF; cdr3_nt: TGTGCCAGCAGTGAAGGGACAGGTGGAAACACCATATATTTT
v_call: TRBV7-3; d_call: TRBD1; j_call: TRBJ1-2; clone_size: -; cdr3_aa: CASSLKGGQGENGYTF; cdr3_nt: TGTGCCAGCAGCTTAAAAGGCGGACAGGGGGAGAATGGCTACACCTTC
v_call: TRBV7-2; d_call: -; j_call: TRBJ1-5; clone_size: -; cdr3_aa: CASTSSGWQPQHF; cdr3_nt: TGTGCCAGCACATCGTCGGGGTGGCAGCCCCAGCATTTT
v_call: TRBV29-1; d_call: TRBD2; j_call: TRBJ2-1; clone_size: -; cdr3_aa: CSGLGRGTNEQFF; cdr3_nt: TGCAGCGGGTTGGGGAGGGGCACCAATGAGCAGTTCTTC
v_call: TRBV6-5; d_call: -; j_call: TRBJ1-2; clone_size: hyperexpanded; cdr3_aa: CASSSPRRKSYGYTF; cdr3_nt: TGTGCCAGCAGTTCCCCGCGGAGGAAATCCTATGGCTACACCTTC
v_call: TRBV5-6; d_call: -; j_call: TRBJ2-7; clone_size: -; cdr3_aa: CASSLELAYYEQYF; cdr3_nt: TGTGCCAGCAGCTTGGAACTAGCTTATTACGAGCAGTACTTC
v_call: TRBV6-1; d_call: -; j_call: TRBJ2-6; clone_size: few; cdr3_aa: CASSEVGGSGANVLTF; cdr3_nt: TGTGCCAGCAGTGAAGTGGGGGGCTCTGGGGCCAACGTCCTGACTTTC
v_call: TRBV2; d_call: TRBD1; j_call: TRBJ2-1; clone_size: -; cdr3_aa: CASRVPAGGSYNEQFF; cdr3_nt: TGTGCCAGCAGAGTCCCCGCAGGGGGCTCCTACAATGAGCAGTTCTTC
v_call: TRBV4-1; d_call: TRBD2; j_call: TRBJ2-2; clone_size: once; cdr3_aa: CASSGRLAGDTGELFF; cdr3_nt: TGCGCCAGCAGCGGTCGACTAGCGGGAGACACCGGGGAGCTGTTTTTT
v_call: TRBV11-2; d_call: TRBD2; j_call: TRBJ2-7; clone_size: -; cdr3_aa: CASSLVGLAGGPYEQYF; cdr3_nt: TGTGCCAGCAGCTTAGTGGGACTAGCGGGGGGACCCTACGAGCAGTACTTC
v_call: TRBV2; d_call: -; j_call: TRBJ1-3; clone_size: -; cdr3_aa: CASSDAQGLYTIYF; cdr3_nt: TGTGCCAGCAGTGACGCCCAGGGGTTGTACACCATATATTTT
v_call: TRBV7-9; d_call: -; j_call: TRBJ1-5; clone_size: -; cdr3_aa: CASSISGNSNQPQHF; cdr3_nt: TGTGCCAGCAGCATATCCGGGAATAGCAATCAGCCCCAGCATTTT
v_call: TRBV12-5; d_call: -; j_call: TRBJ1-5; clone_size: large; cdr3_aa: CASGLVGGHNQPQHF; cdr3_nt: TGTGCTAGTGGTTTGGTGGGAGGGCACAATCAGCCCCAGCATTTT
v_call: TRBV5-8; d_call: TRBD1; j_call: TRBJ2-2; clone_size: -; cdr3_aa: CASSLEAWGQGTGELFF; cdr3_nt: TGTGCCAGCAGCTTGGAAGCGTGGGGACAGGGCACCGGGGAGCTGTTTTTT